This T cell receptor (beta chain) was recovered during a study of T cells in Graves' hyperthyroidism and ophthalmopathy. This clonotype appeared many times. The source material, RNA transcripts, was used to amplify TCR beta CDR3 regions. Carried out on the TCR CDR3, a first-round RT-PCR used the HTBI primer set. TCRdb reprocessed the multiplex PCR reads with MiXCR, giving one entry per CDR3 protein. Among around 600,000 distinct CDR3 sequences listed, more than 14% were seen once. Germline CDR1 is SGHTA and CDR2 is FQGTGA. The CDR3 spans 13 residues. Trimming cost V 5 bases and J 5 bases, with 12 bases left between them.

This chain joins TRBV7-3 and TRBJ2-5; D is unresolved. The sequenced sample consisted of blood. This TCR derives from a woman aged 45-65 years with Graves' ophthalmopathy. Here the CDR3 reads CASSVGHMETQYF. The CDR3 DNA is TGTGCCAGCAGCGTGGGCCACATGGAGACCCAGTACTTC.